This T cell receptor beta chain is from a study of cytomegalovirus exposure and HLA in healthy donors. This clone has only one observation. PCR primers comprised 60 Vbeta and 13 Jbeta primers. Repertoires were generated with immunoSEQ multiplex PCR, while TCRdb's copy carries only in-frame clones and drops some. The sample holds 60,000 or so clones; approximately 80% are singletons and the top ten take approximately 1.7%. Germline V gene lookup returns CDR1 LGHNT and CDR2 FRNRAP. The CDR3 runs 14 residues. V dropped 6 bases and J dropped 4 bases, with 14 bases sitting between them. The chain couples TRBV12-5 to TRBJ2-3; D is possibly TRBD1 (6 bases). The receptor comes from a man aged 40-49 years in good health and CMV-seronegative. The sequencing sample was made of PBMCs. CDR3 region: CASGTDSVSDTQYF. CDR3 bases: TGTGCTAGTGGCACGGACAGCGTGTCAGATACGCAGTATTTT.